This T cell receptor beta chain was sequenced in a study of blood T cell repertoires in COVID-19. Study in general: T cells, B-cell-depleted T cells, or PBMCs provided the cDNA or gDNA that served as material.

V shed 6 bases and J 4 bases; nucleotides not matched to a gene: 8. Germline lookup yields CDR1 LGHDT and CDR2 YNNKEL (reference sequence). The CDR3 is 14 amino acids. In the authors' workflow: From reference gene primer amplification, estimates of nucleated cell counts were derived. Clones were sequenced by immunoSEQ multiplex PCR, and TCRdb holds only the in-frame ones, with some missing. The D gene and trimming were derived from the DNA, and the V and J assignments and clone size from that table. The sample comprises about 250,000 clones, about 84% of which are singletons, and roughly 8% rests with the top ten.

The chain carries TRBV3-1 (or the pseudogene TRBV3-2) and TRBJ1-2; TRBD1 matches at 7 bases. The sample taken for sequencing was peripheral blood. The clonotype was recovered from an elderly woman with acute or convalescent COVID-19. The CDR3 DNA is TGTGCCAGCAGTCGACAGGGAATGGGCTATGGCTACACCTTC. Translation gives CASSRQGMGYGYTF.